This T cell receptor beta chain was observed in a study of early stage breast cancer tumors. From germline, CDR1 is SGHNT and CDR2 YYREEE (reference sequence). This CDR3 contains 15 residues. V dropped 4 bases and J dropped 7; count of bases not matched to a gene: 13. Some clones are missing from TCRdb's copy, which holds only in-frame ones; the method was immunoSEQ multiplex PCR. The sample records 25,000 to 35,000 clones, roughly three fifths being singletons. The gene calls are TRBV5-4 and TRBJ1-1, with 7 bases aligning to TRBD1. Input material: breast tumor tissue. This TCR was sampled from a person aged 50-59 years with breast cancer. CDR3 coding DNA: TGTGCCAGCAGCCGAGCGAGGGGGCGAAGCCTTGAAGCTTTCTTT. The encoded protein is CASSRARGRSLEAFF.